The clone carrying this TCR beta chain was seen a few times. For the second PCR, which ran for 7 to 11 cycles, a sample-barcoded 5' primer and a J-beta primer mix were used. TCRdb analysed the 5' RACE reads with MiXCR anew, one entry per CDR3 protein. The data hold under 1 million distinct CDR3 sequences, with approximately 44% observed a single time. This CDR3 region has 13 residues. V was cut by 4 bases and J by 0 bases, with 6 bases left in between. Germline V gene data show CDR1 as SGHVS and CDR2 as FQNEAQ. This sample was included in a study of blood T cells in healthy people across ages. Study overall: About one barcoded beta molecule per two T cells was the capture yield of template switching.

This sequence joins TRBV7-8 and TRBJ1-2; D gene unclear. The sequence derives from a man in his 60s in good health. What was sequenced was blood. CDR3 protein: CASSSSANYGYTF. The DNA for the CDR3 is TGTGCCAGCAGCTCTTCAGCTAACTATGGCTACACCTTC.